This TCR beta chain was recorded in a study of T cell changes during pregnancy in multiple sclerosis (dated by TCRdb to between 2019 and 2020). Background on the whole study: The study examined how the T cell repertoire changed over the course of pregnancy in women with multiple sclerosis.

On this clone: This clone's antigen is unknown. The sample holds no much larger clone one base away, and base qualities are not on file.

Trimming takes 6 bases from V and 2 bases from J, and the germline ends sit 17 bases apart. In the germline V gene (reference sequence), CDR1 corresponds to GTSNPN and CDR2 to SVGIG. Measured from the cysteine to the phenylalanine, the CDR3 is 14 residues long. Only the CDR3 DNA is retained, 42 bases long and in frame from the first base. Libraries were prepared through the immunoSEQ multiplex PCR assay. In its TCRdb copy, this immuneACCESS table keeps in-frame sequences only and misses some clones. Where compared with another copy, unresolved V genes explain less than half of these, and the others have no known cause. In all, the sample holds 35,000 to 50,000 clones, and around 89% of those were seen once. In total, the top ten clones hold around 1.2% of the sample.

The sequence links TRBV30 to TRBJ2-7, with TRBD1 as a weak D call on 6 bases. Sequencing used CD4+ T cells from peripheral blood mononuclear cells, obtained in the second trimester of pregnancy. The clonotype was recovered from a female donor with multiple sclerosis, enrolled in a pregnancy study. The DNA is TGTGCCTGCCCCCGAGGACAGAGCACCTACGAGCAGTACTTC. Its protein is CACPRGQSTYEQYF.